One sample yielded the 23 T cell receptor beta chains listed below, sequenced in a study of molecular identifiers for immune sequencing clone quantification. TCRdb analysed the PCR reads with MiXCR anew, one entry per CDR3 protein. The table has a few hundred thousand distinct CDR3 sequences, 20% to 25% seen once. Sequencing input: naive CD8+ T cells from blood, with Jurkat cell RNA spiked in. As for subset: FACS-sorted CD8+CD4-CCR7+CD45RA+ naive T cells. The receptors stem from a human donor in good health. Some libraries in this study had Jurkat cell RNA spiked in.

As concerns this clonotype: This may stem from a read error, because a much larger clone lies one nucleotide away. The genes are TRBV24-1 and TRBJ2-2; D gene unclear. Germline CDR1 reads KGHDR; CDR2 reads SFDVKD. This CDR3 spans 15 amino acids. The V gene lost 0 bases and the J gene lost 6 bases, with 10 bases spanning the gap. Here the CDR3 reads CATSDLSLDAGELFF. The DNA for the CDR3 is TGTGCCACCAGTGATTTGTCCCTCGACGCCGGGGAGCTGTTTTTT.

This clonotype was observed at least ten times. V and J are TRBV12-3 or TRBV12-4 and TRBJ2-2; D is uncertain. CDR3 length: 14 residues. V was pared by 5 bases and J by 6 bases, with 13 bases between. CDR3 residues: CASSPAGQSGELFF. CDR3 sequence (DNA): TGTGCCAGCAGTCCTGCAGGTCAATCCGGGGAGCTGTTTTTT.

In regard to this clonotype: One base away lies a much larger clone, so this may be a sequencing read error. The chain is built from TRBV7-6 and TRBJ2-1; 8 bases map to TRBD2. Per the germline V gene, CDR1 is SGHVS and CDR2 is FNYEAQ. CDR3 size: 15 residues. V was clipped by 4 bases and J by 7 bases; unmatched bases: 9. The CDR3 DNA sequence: TGTGCCAGCAGCTCACTGGATGAGCGGGGGAATGAGCAGTTCTTC. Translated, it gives CASSSLDERGNEQFF.

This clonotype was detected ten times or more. The DNA of the CDR3 is TGTGCCAGCAGCCAAGAATCTGGCGGACAGACGACTAGCACAGATACGCAGTATTTT. The encoded protein is CASSQESGGQTTSTDTQYF. The J gene is TRBJ2-3, the V gene TRBV14, with D perhaps matching TRBD1 (6 bases). V gave up 0 bases and J gave up 0 bases, with 19 bases separating them. CDR1 is SGHDN and CDR2 is FVKESK in the germline V gene. CDR3 length: 19 residues.

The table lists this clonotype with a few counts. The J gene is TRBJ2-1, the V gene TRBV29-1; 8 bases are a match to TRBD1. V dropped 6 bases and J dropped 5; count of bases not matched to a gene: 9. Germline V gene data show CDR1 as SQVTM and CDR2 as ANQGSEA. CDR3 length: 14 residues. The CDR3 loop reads CSVGQGEMNNEQFF. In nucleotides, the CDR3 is TGCAGCGTCGGACAGGGCGAAATGAACAATGAGCAGTTCTTC.

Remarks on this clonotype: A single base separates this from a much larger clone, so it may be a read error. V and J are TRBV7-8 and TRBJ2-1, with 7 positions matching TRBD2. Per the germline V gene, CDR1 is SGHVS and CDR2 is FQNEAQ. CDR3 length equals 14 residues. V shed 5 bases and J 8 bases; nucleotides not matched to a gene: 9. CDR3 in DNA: TGTGCCAGCAGCGTCGGACTAGGTAGGGATGAGCAGTTCTTC. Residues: CASSVGLGRDEQFF.

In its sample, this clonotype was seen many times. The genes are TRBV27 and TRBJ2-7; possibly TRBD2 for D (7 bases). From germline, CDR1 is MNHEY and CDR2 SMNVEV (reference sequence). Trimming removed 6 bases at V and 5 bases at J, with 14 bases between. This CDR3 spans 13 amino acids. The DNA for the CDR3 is TGTGCCAGCAGAGGGGGGGCCTGGGACGAGCAGTACTTC. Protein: CASRGGAWDEQYF.

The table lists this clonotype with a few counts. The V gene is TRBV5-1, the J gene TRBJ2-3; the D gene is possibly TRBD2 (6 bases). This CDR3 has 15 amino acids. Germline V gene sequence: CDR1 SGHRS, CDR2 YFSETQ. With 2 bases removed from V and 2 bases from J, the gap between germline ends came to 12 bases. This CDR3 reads CASSFRGGDTDTQYF. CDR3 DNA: TGCGCCAGCAGCTTTAGGGGAGGCGACACAGATACGCAGTATTTT.

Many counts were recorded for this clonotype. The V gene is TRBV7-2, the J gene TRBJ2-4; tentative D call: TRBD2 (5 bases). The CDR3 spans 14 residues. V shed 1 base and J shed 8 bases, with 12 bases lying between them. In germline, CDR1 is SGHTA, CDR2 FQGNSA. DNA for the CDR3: TGTGCCAGCAGCTTAGTGGCGGGCCCCGACATTCAGTACTTC. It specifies CASSLVAGPDIQYF.

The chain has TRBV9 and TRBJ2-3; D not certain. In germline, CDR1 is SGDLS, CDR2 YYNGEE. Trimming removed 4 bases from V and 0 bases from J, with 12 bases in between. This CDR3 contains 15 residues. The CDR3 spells CASSNSDLSTDTQYF. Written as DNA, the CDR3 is TGTGCCAGCAGCAACAGCGACCTCAGCACAGATACGCAGTATTTT.

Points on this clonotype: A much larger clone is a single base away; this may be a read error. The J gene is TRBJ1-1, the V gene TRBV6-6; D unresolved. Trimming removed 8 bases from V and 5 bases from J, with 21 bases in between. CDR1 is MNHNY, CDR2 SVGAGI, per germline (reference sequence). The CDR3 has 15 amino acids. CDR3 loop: CASLYDDGVRTEAFF. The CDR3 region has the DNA TGTGCCAGCCTCTATGACGATGGGGTGAGGACTGAAGCTTTCTTT.

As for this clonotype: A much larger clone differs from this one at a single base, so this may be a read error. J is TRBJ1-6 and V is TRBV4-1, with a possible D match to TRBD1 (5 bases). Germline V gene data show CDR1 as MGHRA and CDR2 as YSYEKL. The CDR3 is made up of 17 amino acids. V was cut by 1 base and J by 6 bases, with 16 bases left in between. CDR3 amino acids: CASSQVLGGLPNSPLHF. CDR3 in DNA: TGCGCCAGCAGCCAAGTACTTGGGGGTTTACCTAATTCACCCCTCCACTTT.

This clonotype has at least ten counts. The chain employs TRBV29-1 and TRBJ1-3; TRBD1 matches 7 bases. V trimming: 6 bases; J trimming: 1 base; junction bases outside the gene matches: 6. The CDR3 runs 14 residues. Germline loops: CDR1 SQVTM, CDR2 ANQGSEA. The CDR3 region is CSVQTGESGNTIYF. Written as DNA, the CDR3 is TGCAGCGTACAAACAGGGGAGTCTGGAAACACCATATATTTT. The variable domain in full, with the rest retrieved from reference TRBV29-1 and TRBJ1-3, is SAVISQKPSRDICQRGTSLTIQCQVDSQVTMMFWYRQQPGQSLTLIATANQGSEATYESGFVIDKFPISRPNLTFSTLTVSNMSPEDSSIYLCSVQTGESGNTIYFGEGSWLTVV.

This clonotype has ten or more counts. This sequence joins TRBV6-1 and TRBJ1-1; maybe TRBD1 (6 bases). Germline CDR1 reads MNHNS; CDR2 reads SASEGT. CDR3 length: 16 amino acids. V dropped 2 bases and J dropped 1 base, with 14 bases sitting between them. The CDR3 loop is CASSESWSGENTEAFF. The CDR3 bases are TGTGCCAGCAGTGAATCTTGGTCAGGGGAGAACACTGAAGCTTTCTTT.

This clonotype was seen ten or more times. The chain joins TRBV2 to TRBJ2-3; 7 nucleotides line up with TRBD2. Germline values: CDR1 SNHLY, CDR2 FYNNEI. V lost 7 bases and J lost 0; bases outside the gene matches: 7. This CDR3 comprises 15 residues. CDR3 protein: CASKAGEFSTDTQYF. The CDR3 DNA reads TGTGCCAGCAAGGCGGGAGAATTTAGCACAGATACGCAGTATTTT.

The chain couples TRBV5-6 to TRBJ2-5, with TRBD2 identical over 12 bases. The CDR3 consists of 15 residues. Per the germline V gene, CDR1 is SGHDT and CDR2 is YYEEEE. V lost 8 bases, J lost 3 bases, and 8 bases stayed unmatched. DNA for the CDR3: TGTGCCAGTACGGACGGACTAGCGGGGAAAGAGACCCAGTACTTC. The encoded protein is CASTDGLAGKETQYF.

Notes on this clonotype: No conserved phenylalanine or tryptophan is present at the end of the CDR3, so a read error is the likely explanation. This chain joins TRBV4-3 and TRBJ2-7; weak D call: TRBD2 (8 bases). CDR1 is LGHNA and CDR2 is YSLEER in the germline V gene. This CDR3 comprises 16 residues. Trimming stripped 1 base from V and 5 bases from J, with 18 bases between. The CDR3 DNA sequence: TGCGCCAGCAGCCAAGGACAGGGACTAGGAGGCGACGAGCAGTACTAC. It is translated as CASSQGQGLGGDEQYY.

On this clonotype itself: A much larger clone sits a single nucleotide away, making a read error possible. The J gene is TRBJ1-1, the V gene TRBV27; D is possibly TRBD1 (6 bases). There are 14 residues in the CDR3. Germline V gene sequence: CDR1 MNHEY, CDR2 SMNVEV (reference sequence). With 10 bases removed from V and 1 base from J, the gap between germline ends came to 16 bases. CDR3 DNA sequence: TGTGCCACCCCCGGACAGAGAAGGAACACTGAAGCTTTCTTT. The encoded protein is CATPGQRRNTEAFF.

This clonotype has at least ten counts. CDR3 region: CSARAGQGYYEQYF. The CDR3 DNA follows: TGCAGTGCTAGAGCCGGGCAGGGGTACTACGAGCAGTACTTC. The chain recombines TRBV20-1 with TRBJ2-7, with D possibly matching TRBD1 (6 bases). V dropped 1 base and J dropped 3 bases, with 13 bases sitting between them. Germline assignment: CDR1 DFQATT and CDR2 SNEGSKA (reference sequence). The length of the CDR3 is 14 residues.

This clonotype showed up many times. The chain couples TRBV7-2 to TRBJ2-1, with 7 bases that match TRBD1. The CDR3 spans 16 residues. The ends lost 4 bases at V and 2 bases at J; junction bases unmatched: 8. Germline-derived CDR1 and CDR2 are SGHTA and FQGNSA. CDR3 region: CASSSETGIAYNEQFF. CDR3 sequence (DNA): TGTGCCAGCAGCTCAGAGACAGGGATAGCCTACAATGAGCAGTTCTTC.

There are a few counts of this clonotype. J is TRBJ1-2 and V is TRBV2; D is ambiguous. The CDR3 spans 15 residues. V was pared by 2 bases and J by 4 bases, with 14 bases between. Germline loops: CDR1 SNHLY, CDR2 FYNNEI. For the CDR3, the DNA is TGTGCCAGCAGTGAATTGGGCGGAGAATCCTATGGCTACACCTTC. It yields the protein CASSELGGESYGYTF.

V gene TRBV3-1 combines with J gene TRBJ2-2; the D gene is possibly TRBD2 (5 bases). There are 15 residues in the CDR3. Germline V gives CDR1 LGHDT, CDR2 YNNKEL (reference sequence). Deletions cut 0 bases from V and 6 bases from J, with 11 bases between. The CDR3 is CASSQERDLAGELFF. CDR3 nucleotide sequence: TGTGCCAGCAGCCAAGAGAGGGATCTTGCCGGGGAGCTGTTTTTT. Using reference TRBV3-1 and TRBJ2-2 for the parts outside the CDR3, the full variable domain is DTAVSQTPKYLVTQMGNDKSIKCEQNLGHDTMYWYKQDSKKFLKIMFSYNNKELIINETVPNRFSPKSPDKAHLNLHINSLELGDSAVYFCASSQERDLAGELFFGEGSRLTVL.

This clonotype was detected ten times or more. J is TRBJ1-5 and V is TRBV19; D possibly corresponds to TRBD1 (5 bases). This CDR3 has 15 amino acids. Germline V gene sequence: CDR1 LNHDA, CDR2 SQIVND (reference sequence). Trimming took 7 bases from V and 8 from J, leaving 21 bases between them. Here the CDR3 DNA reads TGTGCCAGTACCCCAGGCTCCCGGGGCGGGGAGCCCCAGCATTTT. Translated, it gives CASTPGSRGGEPQHF. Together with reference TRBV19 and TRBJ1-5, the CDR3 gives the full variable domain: DGGITQSPKYLFRKEGQNVTLSCEQNLNHDAMYWYRQDPGQGLRLIYYSQIVNDFQKGDIAEGYSVSREKKESFPLTVTSAQKNPTAFYLCASTPGSRGGEPQHFGDGTRLSIL.